The rows below give T cell receptor beta chains drawn from one sample of a study of patients and donors after allogeneic stem cell transplantation. One entry per CDR3 protein, called by TCRdb with MiXCR from the RT-PCR reads. The table lists a few hundred thousand distinct CDR3 sequences, about 37% of them singletons, with roughly 11% in the top ten. The specimen sequenced was blood, either unsorted or a sorted T cell fraction (not recorded which). The receptors derive from a human donor who was either an allogeneic HSCT recipient or a stem cell or donor lymphocyte infusion donor (not recorded which). It is not recorded whose cells these are; they may come from a transplant donor. Both conserved end residues are part of each CDR3. A D gene is named only where the DNA matches it firmly. The size entry is marked missing in some rows and otherwise reads once, few, many or a size class.

cdr3_aa,cdr3_nt,d_call,j_call,v_call,clone_size
CASSPKGGASTDTQYF,TGTGCCAGCAGCCCCAAGGGGGGTGCTAGCACAGATACGCAGTATTTT,NA,TRBJ2-3,TRBV12-3/TRBV12-4,NA
CASSQVLAASSGNTIYF,TGCGCCAGCAGCCAAGTTCTGGCAGCGAGCTCTGGAAACACCATATATTTT,NA,TRBJ1-3,TRBV4-1,NA
CASSPGTAYNEQFF,TGTGCCAGCAGCCCCGGGACAGCCTACAATGAGCAGTTCTTC,TRBD1,TRBJ2-1,TRBV12-3/TRBV12-4,few
CASSRGRNEQYF,TGTGCCAGCAGCCGGGGGCGTAACGAGCAGTACTTC,NA,TRBJ2-7,TRBV4-2,NA
CSATPSGGPYEQYF,TGCAGTGCTACCCCTAGCGGGGGGCCCTACGAGCAGTACTTC,TRBD2,TRBJ2-7,TRBV20-1,NA
CASSSRVQGTEAFF,TGTGCCAGCAGCTCTCGTGTTCAGGGCACTGAAGCTTTCTTT,NA,TRBJ1-1,TRBV11-2,NA
CASRRSGMMSTDTQYF,TGTGCCAGCAGAAGATCAGGGATGATGAGCACAGATACGCAGTATTTT,NA,TRBJ2-3,TRBV11-2,NA
CASSPASSGANVLTF,TGTGCCAGCAGCCCCGCCAGCTCTGGGGCCAACGTCCTGACTTTC,NA,TRBJ2-6,TRBV28,NA
CASSLRGQIYGYTF,TGTGCCAGCAGTTTAAGGGGACAGATCTATGGCTACACCTTC,TRBD1,TRBJ1-2,TRBV28,NA
CSARDTSGVYEQYF,TGCAGTGCTAGAGATACTAGCGGGGTCTACGAGCAGTACTTC,TRBD2,TRBJ2-7,TRBV20-1,NA
CASSLLPAKNIQYF,TGTGCCAGCAGCTTATTACCAGCCAAAAACATTCAGTACTTC,NA,TRBJ2-4,TRBV7-2,NA
CASSLTVGEAFF,TGTGCCAGCAGCTTAACGGTCGGTGAAGCTTTCTTT,NA,TRBJ1-1,TRBV7-9,NA
CASIRLLGDNYGYTF,TGTGCCAGCATCCGACTCCTGGGGGACAACTATGGCTACACCTTC,NA,TRBJ1-2,TRBV2,NA
CASSYSSTEAFF,TGTGCCAGCAGTTACTCAAGCACTGAAGCTTTCTTT,NA,TRBJ1-1,TRBV6-2/TRBV6-3,NA
CATAKGRLNTEAFF,TGCGCCACCGCTAAGGGCCGGTTGAACACTGAAGCTTTCTTT,NA,TRBJ1-1,TRBV5-1,NA
CASSPPWTGTSWAFF,TGTGCCAGCAGCCCGCCTTGGACAGGGACCTCCTGGGCTTTCTTT,TRBD1,TRBJ1-1,TRBV7-2,few
CASSLGREDGYTF,TGCGCCAGCAGCTTGGGGCGGGAAGATGGCTACACCTTC,NA,TRBJ1-2,TRBV5-1,NA
CASTTRTGNTEAFF,TGTGCCAGCACCACCAGAACAGGGAACACTGAAGCTTTCTTT,NA,TRBJ1-1,TRBV28,NA
CASSLRKGGPDTQYF,TGTGCCAGCAGCTTAAGGAAGGGCGGGCCAGATACGCAGTATTTT,NA,TRBJ2-3,TRBV11-1,NA
CASSQEQSRTSGDTSYNEQFF,TGTGCCAGCAGCCAAGAACAAAGCCGGACTAGCGGGGATACCTCCTACAATGAGCAGTTCTTC,TRBD2,TRBJ2-1,TRBV3-1,NA
CASSFRGERSGNTIYF,TGCGCCAGCAGCTTTAGAGGAGAACGCTCTGGAAACACCATATATTTT,NA,TRBJ1-3,TRBV5-1,few
CASSTSNEQFF,TGTGCCAGCAGTACTAGTAATGAGCAGTTCTTC,NA,TRBJ2-1,TRBV13,few
CASSMAGGTEAFF,TGTGCCAGTAGTATGGCAGGGGGAACTGAAGCTTTCTTT,TRBD1,TRBJ1-1,TRBV19,NA
CASSNTEAFF,TGTGCCAGCTCGAACACTGAAGCTTTCTTT,NA,TRBJ1-1,TRBV6-2/TRBV6-3,many
CASSHGTVGQPQHF,TGTGCCAGCAGCCACGGGACTGTGGGCCAGCCCCAGCATTTT,NA,TRBJ1-5,TRBV14,NA
CASSRGQGHNEKLFF,TGCGCCAGCAGCCGGGGACAGGGACATAATGAAAAACTGTTTTTT,TRBD1,TRBJ1-4,TRBV5-1,NA
CASSARGRHYGYTF,TGTGCCAGCAGTGCCAGGGGACGGCACTATGGCTACACCTTC,NA,TRBJ1-2,TRBV2,NA
CASTVDRGHHGYTF,TGTGCCAGCACCGTGGACAGGGGGCATCATGGCTACACCTTC,TRBD1,TRBJ1-2,TRBV6-6,NA
CAISGRFQETQYF,TGTGCCATCAGTGGACGTTTCCAAGAGACCCAGTACTTC,NA,TRBJ2-5,TRBV10-3,NA
CASSDSGTKNIQYF,TGTGCCAGCAGCGACAGCGGAACCAAAAACATTCAGTACTTC,NA,TRBJ2-4,TRBV9,NA
CASSHPNQPQHF,TGTGCTAGCAGTCACCCCAATCAGCCCCAGCATTTT,NA,TRBJ1-5,TRBV6-6,NA
CAIGGGRGAPLHF,TGTGCCATCGGGGGGGGCAGGGGAGCACCCCTCCACTTT,NA,TRBJ1-6,TRBV10-3,NA
CASSLTPATQYF,TGTGCCAGCAGCCTAACCCCAGCTACGCAGTATTTT,NA,TRBJ2-3,TRBV7-9,NA
CASTHGPGSAGEKLFF,TGTGCCAGCACCCACGGCCCGGGAAGCGCGGGGGAAAAACTGTTTTTT,NA,TRBJ1-4,TRBV28,few
CASSPPGQFYEQYF,TGTGCCAGCAGCCCCCCAGGACAGTTCTACGAGCAGTACTTC,NA,TRBJ2-7,TRBV28,few
CASSAQGAVADTQYF,TGTGCCAGCAGCGCACAGGGGGCGGTTGCAGATACGCAGTATTTT,TRBD1,TRBJ2-3,TRBV11-3,NA
CASSLGQALNTEAFF,TGCGCCAGCAGCTTGGGACAGGCTCTGAACACTGAAGCTTTCTTT,NA,TRBJ1-1,TRBV5-1,NA
CASSQSRTGGLETQYF,TGTGCCAGCAGCCAATCGAGGACAGGGGGTTTAGAGACCCAGTACTTC,TRBD1,TRBJ2-5,TRBV4-2,few
CASSEARQGRQPQHF,TGTGCCAGCAGTGAAGCGAGACAGGGGAGGCAGCCCCAGCATTTT,TRBD1,TRBJ1-5,TRBV6-1,NA
CASRQMNTEAFF,TGCGCCAGCAGACAAATGAACACTGAAGCTTTCTTT,NA,TRBJ1-1,TRBV5-1,NA
CASSGTGKNSPLHF,TGTGCCAGCAGTGGCACAGGGAAAAATTCACCCCTCCACTTT,NA,TRBJ1-6,TRBV2,NA
CASSLRVPYEQYF,TGTGCCAGCAGTTTAAGGGTCCCGTACGAGCAGTACTTC,NA,TRBJ2-7,TRBV28,NA
CSVKGQENTEAFF,TGCAGCGTTAAGGGACAGGAGAACACTGAAGCTTTCTTT,TRBD1,TRBJ1-1,TRBV29-1,few
CAISESGFSGNTIYF,TGTGCCATCAGTGAGTCAGGCTTCTCTGGAAACACCATATATTTT,NA,TRBJ1-3,TRBV10-3,NA
CASTAGVGAEAFF,TGTGCCAGCACGGCAGGGGTAGGCGCTGAAGCTTTCTTT,NA,TRBJ1-1,TRBV25-1,few
CATRKTGSGNTIYF,TGTGCCACCCGAAAAACAGGGTCTGGAAACACCATATATTTT,NA,TRBJ1-3,TRBV12-3/TRBV12-4,NA
CASSGGQGYGYTF,TGTGCCAGCTCCGGGGGACAGGGCTATGGCTACACCTTC,TRBD1,TRBJ1-2,TRBV18,NA
CASREGSNNQPQHF,TGTGCCAGCAGGGAGGGGTCCAACAATCAGCCCCAGCATTTT,NA,TRBJ1-5,TRBV6-1,NA